The 31 T cell receptor beta chains in this list originate from one sample, sequenced in a study of blood T cell repertoires in COVID-19. Profiled with immunoSEQ multiplex PCR; TCRdb holds only in-frame clones, not every one. Of 150,000 to 200,000 clones in the sample, approximately 93% were seen once. Sequences were obtained from peripheral blood. The receptors originated from a woman aged 55-69 years with COVID-19, enrolled during active disease.

The rearrangement uses TRBV15 and TRBJ1-2; TRBD1 matches at 8 bases. Germline CDR1 and CDR2: LNHNV and YYDKDF (reference sequence). The CDR3 extends over 14 amino acids. V dropped 3 bases and J dropped 7; count of bases not matched to a gene: 7. CDR3 residues: CATSSRQGAFGYTF. In nucleotides, the CDR3 is TGTGCCACCAGCAGTAGGCAGGGGGCGTTTGGCTACACCTTC.

V usage is TRBV7-6 and J usage is TRBJ2-1, with 11 bases fitting TRBD2. Germline V lookup: CDR1 SGHVS, CDR2 FNYEAQ. V lost 1 base and J lost 4; bases outside the gene matches: 6. This CDR3 contains 17 residues. CDR3 in amino acids: CASSLERASGGYNEQFF. CDR3 bases: TGTGCCAGCAGCTTAGAGCGGGCTAGCGGGGGGTACAATGAGCAGTTCTTC.

The chain has TRBV5-4 and TRBJ1-3; D is unclear. Trimming left V 0 bases short and J 0 bases short, with 4 bases between. Germline CDR1 SGHNT, CDR2 YYREEE (reference sequence). This CDR3 contains 14 residues. This CDR3 reads CASSLDNSGNTIYF. The DNA for the CDR3 is TGTGCCAGCAGCTTGGACAACTCTGGAAACACCATATATTTT.

This rearrangement joins TRBV18 to TRBJ1-1, with D tentatively TRBD1 (6 bases). This CDR3 region has 16 residues. Trimming shortened V by 6 bases and J by 0 bases, and 17 bases separated the two germline ends. Germline CDR1 KGHSH, CDR2 LQKENI. CDR3 sequence reads: CASSWTEMTMNTEAFF. For the CDR3, the DNA is TGTGCCAGCTCTTGGACAGAGATGACAATGAACACTGAAGCTTTCTTT.

The rearrangement uses TRBV30 and TRBJ1-3; D may be TRBD1 (6 bases). CDR1 and CDR2 from the germline V gene are GTSNPN and SVGIG (reference sequence). CDR3 length: 14 amino acids. The V gene lost 3 bases and the J gene lost 2 bases, with 11 bases spanning the gap. The DNA of the CDR3 is TGTGCCTGGAGCGCAAACAGGGCTGGAAACACCATATATTTT. Amino acid sequence: CAWSANRAGNTIYF. The variable domain in full, completed from reference TRBV30 and TRBJ1-3, reads SQTIHQWPATLVQPVGSPLSLECTVEGTSNPNLYWYRQAAGRGLQLLFYSVGIGQISSEVPQNLSASRPQDRQFILSSKKLLLSDSGFYLCAWSANRAGNTIYFGEGSWLTVV.

The rearrangement uses TRBV20-1 and TRBJ2-1, with TRBD2 matching over 16 bases. The germline gives CDR1 DFQATT, CDR2 SNEGSKA (reference sequence). J was trimmed by 5 bases and V by 3 bases; bases with no gene match: 19. This CDR3 is built from 21 residues. CDR3 DNA sequence: TGCAGTGCTAGTAGGCGAGTCCCGGGACTAGCGGGGGGGAAACCGAACAATGAGCAGTTCTTC. The encoded protein is CSASRRVPGLAGGKPNNEQFF.

The chain employs TRBV19 and TRBJ1-2; maybe TRBD1 (5 bases). The CDR3 consists of 14 residues. Germline-derived CDR1 and CDR2 are LNHDA and SQIVND (reference sequence). Between the trimmed V and J ends, which lost 3 bases and 6 bases, there was a span of 14 bases. CDR3 in amino acids: CASSIVGRADGYTF. CDR3 bases: TGTGCCAGTAGTATCGTCGGCAGGGCCGATGGCTACACCTTC.

The chain links TRBV7-9 to TRBJ1-1; TRBD1 is a possible D gene (5 bases). Germline V gene sequence: CDR1 SEHNR, CDR2 FQNEAQ (reference sequence). The CDR3 totals 14 residues. Trimming stripped 1 base from V and 1 base from J, with 7 bases between. CDR3: CASSLEGPNTEAFF. Written as DNA, the CDR3 is TGTGCCAGCAGCTTAGAGGGGCCGAACACTGAAGCTTTCTTT.

The chain employs TRBV4-2 and TRBJ2-2; 8 bases agree with TRBD1. J gave up 5 bases and V 0 bases, and 5 bases lay outside the gene matches. CDR1 is LGHNA and CDR2 is YNFKEQ in the germline V gene. CDR3 size: 16 residues. CDR3 sequence reads: CASSQDEQGETGELFF. DNA for the CDR3: TGTGCCAGCAGCCAAGATGAACAGGGGGAGACCGGGGAGCTGTTTTTT.

The V call is TRBV9, the J call TRBJ2-2; D gene ambiguous. Deletions cut 4 bases from V and 6 bases from J, with 13 bases between. CDR3 length equals 14 residues. Germline values: CDR1 SGDLS, CDR2 YYNGEE. CDR3 protein: CASSIDNPPGELFF. The CDR3, as DNA: TGTGCCAGCAGCATAGATAATCCTCCCGGGGAGCTGTTTTTT.

This clone was recorded only once. The rearrangement links TRBV5-6 to TRBJ1-2, with a tentative D call TRBD1 (6 bases). Germline V lookup: CDR1 SGHDT, CDR2 YYEEEE. The germline V and J ends were trimmed by 4 bases and 3 bases, with 19 bases remaining between them. CDR3 length: 16 amino acids. CDR3 sequence (DNA): TGTGCCAGCAGCCTTGGGCGCAGGGGCTTGCACTATGGCTACACCTTC. As protein: CASSLGRRGLHYGYTF.

V gene TRBV19 combines with J gene TRBJ1-5, with TRBD1 identical over 7 bases. CDR3 length: 13 residues. Germline V gene data show CDR1 as LNHDA and CDR2 as SQIVND (reference sequence). The V and J ends lost 6 bases and 5 bases, in that order; junction bases with no gene match: 4. The CDR3 here is CASRGQGDQPQHF. CDR3 nucleotide sequence: TGTGCCAGTAGAGGGCAGGGGGATCAGCCCCAGCATTTT.

The CDR3 DNA reads as TGTGCCAGCAGCTGGGGAGGGAGGAACACTGAAGCTTTCTTT. Translation: CASSWGGRNTEAFF. The gene calls are TRBV5-5 and TRBJ1-1; no clear D. The CDR3 sequence is 14 residues long. V lost 3 bases, J lost 1 base, and 10 bases lay in between. The V gene's germline CDR1 is SGHKS and CDR2 YYEKEE (reference sequence).

This clone was picked up one time. The gene calls are TRBV18 and TRBJ1-3; TRBD1 agrees at 8 bases. This CDR3 has 15 residues. Germline V gives CDR1 KGHSH, CDR2 LQKENI. V was pared by 4 bases and J by 2 bases, with 4 bases of the junction left unmatched. The CDR3, as DNA: TGTGCCAGCTCACTCCAGGGGGCGGCTGGAAACACCATATATTTT. Its translation is CASSLQGAAGNTIYF.

This clone came up once. The rearrangement links TRBV19 to TRBJ1-1; maybe TRBD1 (6 bases). The CDR3 is made up of 15 amino acids. Trimming removed 1 base from V and 3 bases from J, with 12 bases in between. CDR1 is LNHDA and CDR2 is SQIVND in the germline V gene (reference sequence). CDR3 in DNA: TGTGCCAGTAGTATAGGAGGGGGGGGATACACTGAAGCTTTCTTT. Encoded protein: CASSIGGGGYTEAFF.

This clone was found once. This rearrangement joins TRBV7-2 to TRBJ2-5; D possibly corresponds to TRBD2 (6 bases). The CDR3 totals 16 residues. With 5 bases removed from V and 5 bases from J, the gap between germline ends came to 21 bases. The germline CDR1 and CDR2 sequences are SGHTA and FQGNSA. CDR3 sequence (DNA): TGTGCCAGCAGCAGCCTTCCTACGGGGGTCGTGGAGACCCAGTACTTC. This gives the protein CASSSLPTGVVETQYF.

The chain is built from TRBV11-2 and TRBJ1-2; TRBD1 matches at 9 bases. Germline V gene data show CDR1 as SGHAT and CDR2 as FQNNGV. This CDR3 is 16 amino acids long. J gave up 4 bases and V 4 bases, and 10 bases lay outside the gene matches. As DNA, the CDR3 is TGTGCCAGCAGCTCGGGCGACACAGGGGGCACCTATGGCTACACCTTC. Protein: CASSSGDTGGTYGYTF.

J is TRBJ1-1 and V is TRBV7-2; no clear D. This CDR3 comprises 13 residues. The V gene's germline CDR1 is SGHTA and CDR2 FQGNSA. Trimming pared 6 bases from V and 2 bases from J, leaving 10 bases between. The CDR3 DNA is TGTGCCAGCAGAACGGGAAGTAACACTGAAGCTTTCTTT. Translation gives CASRTGSNTEAFF.

This chain uses TRBV7-2 with TRBJ1-3, with D uncertain. The CDR3 spans 15 residues. From germline, CDR1 is SGHTA and CDR2 FQGNSA. V dropped 4 bases and J dropped 0 bases, with 10 bases sitting between them. CDR3 DNA sequence: TGTGCCAGCAGCTCCGGACTGAGCTCTGGAAACACCATATATTTT. Encoded protein: CASSSGLSSGNTIYF. Looking up the rest from reference TRBV7-2 and TRBJ1-3 gives the full variable domain: GAGVSQSPSNKVTEKGKDVELRCDPISGHTALYWYRQSLGQGLEFLIYFQGNSAPDKSGLPSDRFSAERTGGSVSTLTIQRTQQEDSAVYLCASSSGLSSGNTIYFGEGSWLTVV.

V and J are TRBV6-1 and TRBJ1-6; D call uncertain. Germline CDR1 reads MNHNS; CDR2 reads SASEGT. V was trimmed by 3 bases and J by 9 bases, leaving 9 bases between them. The CDR3 has 13 residues. The CDR3 nucleotides read TGTGCCAGCAGTGAGGCCCTCCTTTCACCCCTCCACTTT. Amino acids: CASSEALLSPLHF.

The chain recombines TRBV9 with TRBJ2-2; 7 bases are a match to TRBD1. Per the germline V gene, CDR1 is SGDLS and CDR2 is YYNGEE. The length of the CDR3 is 16 residues. V lost 4 bases to trimming and J lost 0 bases; unmatched junction nucleotides: 6. The CDR3 reads CASSPRDSPNTGELFF. The CDR3 DNA is TGTGCCAGCAGCCCACGGGACAGTCCGAACACCGGGGAGCTGTTTTTT.

The V call is TRBV6-6, the J call TRBJ1-1; weak D call: TRBD1 (6 bases). CDR3 length: 14 residues. CDR1 MNHNY and CDR2 SVGAGI come from the germline V gene (reference sequence). V lost 6 bases, J lost 2 bases, and 13 bases lay in between. DNA of the CDR3: TGTGCCAGCAGCCCCGGGACACACAACACTGAAGCTTTCTTT. Translated, it gives CASSPGTHNTEAFF.

J is TRBJ1-1 and V is TRBV11-2, with a tentative D call TRBD1 (5 bases). From germline, CDR1 is SGHAT and CDR2 FQNNGV. Trimming shortened V by 2 bases and J by 5 bases, and 15 bases separated the two germline ends. CDR3 length: 15 residues. The CDR3 coding sequence is TGTGCCAGCAGCTTACTAGGGGAAACGAGGACTGAAGCTTTCTTT. Translating gives CASSLLGETRTEAFF. The full variable domain, completed using reference TRBV11-2 and TRBJ1-1, is EAGVAQSPRYKIIEKRQSVAFWCNPISGHATLYWYQQILGQGPKLLIQFQNNGVVDDSQLPKDRFSAERLKGVDSTLKIQPAKLEDSAVYLCASSLLGETRTEAFFGQGTRLTVV.

This chain links TRBV3-1 (or the pseudogene TRBV3-2) with TRBJ2-7, with D maybe TRBD2 (6 bases). The germline V gene encodes CDR1 LGHDT and CDR2 YNNKEL (reference sequence). The CDR3 consists of 17 residues. V lost 5 bases, J lost 2 bases, and 22 bases lay in between. CDR3 DNA sequence: TGTGCCAGCAGCGCCCTTGGAGGTGGCGGGGCCGCCTACGAGCAGTACTTC. It specifies CASSALGGGGAAYEQYF.

The CDR3: CASSYSGGTETQYF. In DNA form, the CDR3 reads TGTGCCAGCAGTTACTCGGGGGGGACGGAGACCCAGTACTTC. This chain connects TRBV6-5 to TRBJ2-5; 7 nucleotides agree with TRBD2. The germline gives CDR1 MNHEY, CDR2 SVGAGI. After removal of 0 bases from V and 5 bases from J, the junction contained 3 bases not matched to a gene. CDR3 length: 14 residues.

The chain has TRBV10-2 and TRBJ2-5; D perhaps matches TRBD2 (6 bases). Germline V gene data show CDR1 as WSHSY and CDR2 as SAAADI. The CDR3 has 14 amino acids. Trimming shortened V by 7 bases and J by 2 bases, and 14 bases separated the two germline ends. The CDR3 coding sequence is TGCGCCAGCAACGGGGCGGGGATTCAAGAGACCCAGTACTTC. Amino acid sequence: CASNGAGIQETQYF.

The chain employs TRBV2 and TRBJ2-2, with 8 bases aligning to TRBD1. Germline trimming cut 6 bases from V and 4 bases from J; bases unmatched to any gene: 22. CDR3 length equals 20 residues. Germline V gene data show CDR1 as SNHLY and CDR2 as FYNNEI. The CDR3 loop reads CASSHTTLKHRTGITGELFF. CDR3 in DNA: TGTGCCAGCAGCCACACTACCCTTAAACATAGGACAGGGATCACCGGGGAGCTGTTTTTT.

The chain joins TRBV4-1 to TRBJ2-1, with 8 bases matching TRBD2. Germline trimming cut 1 base from V and 8 bases from J; bases unmatched to any gene: 7. The length of the CDR3 is 15 residues. The germline V gene has CDR1 MGHRA and CDR2 YSYEKL. For the CDR3, the DNA is TGCGCCAGCAGCCAAGTCGGGACTAGTGGGGATGAGCAGTTCTTC. It is translated as CASSQVGTSGDEQFF.

V is TRBV11-2 and J is TRBJ1-5; no definite D call. CDR3 length equals 14 residues. The V and J ends lost 5 bases and 0 bases respectively, with 8 bases between them. CDR1 is SGHAT, CDR2 FQNNGV, per germline. The CDR3 DNA is TGTGCCAGCAGCCCTTCAGGTAGCAATCAGCCCCAGCATTTT. It specifies CASSPSGSNQPQHF.

This clone has only one observation. The rearrangement links TRBV20-1 to TRBJ2-7, with D possibly TRBD2 on 6 matching bases. Trimming left V 3 bases short and J 5 bases short, with 8 bases between. The CDR3 is 11 residues long. CDR1 and CDR2 (germline): DFQATT, SNEGSKA (reference sequence). The CDR3 bases are TGCAGTGCTAGGGCGGGGAACGAGCAGTACTTC. Its translation: CSARAGNEQYF.

This CDR3 is CASSSTREGDEQYF. The CDR3 DNA is TGTGCCAGCAGTAGTACGCGCGAAGGGGACGAGCAGTACTTC. The genes are TRBV28 and TRBJ2-7, with D possibly matching TRBD1 (5 bases). CDR1 is MDHEN, CDR2 SYDVKM, per germline. Trimming shortened V by 5 bases and J by 5 bases, and 16 bases separated the two germline ends. The CDR3 spans 14 residues.